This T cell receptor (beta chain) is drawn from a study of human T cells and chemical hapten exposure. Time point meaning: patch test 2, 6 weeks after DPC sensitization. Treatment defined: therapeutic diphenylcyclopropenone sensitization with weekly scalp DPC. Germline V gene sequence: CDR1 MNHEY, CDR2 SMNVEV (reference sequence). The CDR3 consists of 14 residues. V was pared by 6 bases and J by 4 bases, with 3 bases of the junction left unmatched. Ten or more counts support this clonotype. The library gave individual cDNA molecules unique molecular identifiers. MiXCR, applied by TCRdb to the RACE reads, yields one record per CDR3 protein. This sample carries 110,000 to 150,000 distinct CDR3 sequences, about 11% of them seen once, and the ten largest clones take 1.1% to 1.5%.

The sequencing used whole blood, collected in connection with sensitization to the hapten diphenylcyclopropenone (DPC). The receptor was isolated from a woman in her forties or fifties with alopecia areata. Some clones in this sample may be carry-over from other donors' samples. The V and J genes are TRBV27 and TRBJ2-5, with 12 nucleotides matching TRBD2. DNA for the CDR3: TGTGCCAGCAGCTTGGGACTAGCGGGAGAGACCCAGTACTTC. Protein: CASSLGLAGETQYF.